This TCR beta chain comes out of a study of blood T cell repertoires in COVID-19. Trimming stripped 8 bases from V and 4 bases from J, with 20 bases between. CDR1 MNHEY and CDR2 SMNVEV come from the germline V gene (reference sequence). This CDR3 spans 15 amino acids. Clones were sequenced by immunoSEQ multiplex PCR, and TCRdb holds only the in-frame ones, with some missing. Of 350,000 to 400,000 clones in the sample, 70% to 90% were seen once. Allocation to cohorts depended on clinical history reported by the participants. This receptor was identified in a woman between 18 and 29 years old who had recovered from COVID-19. The rearrangement uses TRBV27 and TRBJ1-2; D is possibly TRBD1 (6 bases). Sequencing input: PBMCs or T cells enriched from blood (not recorded which). CDR3 in amino acids: CASRQGTRVRYGYTF. The CDR3 DNA reads TGTGCCAGCCGTCAGGGGACGAGGGTTCGCTATGGCTACACCTTC.